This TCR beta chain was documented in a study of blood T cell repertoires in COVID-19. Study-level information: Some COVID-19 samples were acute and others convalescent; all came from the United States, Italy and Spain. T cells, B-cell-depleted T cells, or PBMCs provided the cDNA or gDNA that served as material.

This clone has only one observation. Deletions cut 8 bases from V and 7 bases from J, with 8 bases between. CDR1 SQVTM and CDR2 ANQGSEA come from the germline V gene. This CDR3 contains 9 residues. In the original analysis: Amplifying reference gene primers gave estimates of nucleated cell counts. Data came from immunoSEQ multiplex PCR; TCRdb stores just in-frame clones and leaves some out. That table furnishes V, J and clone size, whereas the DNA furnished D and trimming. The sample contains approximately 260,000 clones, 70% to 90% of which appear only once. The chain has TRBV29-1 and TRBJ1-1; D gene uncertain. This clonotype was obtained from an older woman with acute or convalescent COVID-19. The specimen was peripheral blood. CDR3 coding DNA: TGCAGCCTAAGAGTTGAAGCTTTCTTT. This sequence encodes CSLRVEAFF. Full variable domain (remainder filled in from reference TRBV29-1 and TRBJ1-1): SAVISQKPSRDICQRGTSLTIQCQVDSQVTMMFWYRQQPGQSLTLIATANQGSEATYESGFVIDKFPISRPNLTFSTLTVSNMSPEDSSIYLCSLRVEAFFGQGTRLTVV.